This T cell receptor beta chain was observed in a study of PD-1 blockade in classical Hodgkin lymphoma (TCRdb year 2020). In terms of the full investigation: Nivolumab dosing was 3 mg/kg intravenously every 2 weeks, continuing until either disease progression or unacceptable toxicity. The study used CyTOF and TCR beta sequencing to define a peripheral blood immune signature of response to PD-1 blockade in classical Hodgkin lymphoma. Points the paper makes about the study in general: Trial patients achieving complete response had baseline diversity similar to newly diagnosed patients, whereas partial responders and progressors had significantly lower diversity. A significant rise by C4D1 was seen in CD4+ but not CD8+ TCR diversity (p=0.0027 vs p=0.16), with the rise being most apparent in complete responders (p=0.02). Baseline TCR diversity was reported as lower in newly diagnosed patients than in healthy donors, and lower still in relapsed/refractory patients. The study was limited to a single clinical trial cohort, and causes of repertoire differences, possibly disease activity or prior therapy, remained undefined. Diversity was lower in patients who began nivolumab less than 1 year after ASCT, so these patients were left out of later analyses to avoid confounding by immune reconstitution.

Genomic DNA was extracted with the Qiagen DNeasy kit from unsorted PBMCs and from negatively selected CD4+ and CD8+ fractions. TCR beta CDR3 regions were subjected to amplification by immunoSEQ multiplex PCR with primers that anneal to V and J segments. Amplification bias was minimized using a synthetic immune receptor repertoire, and residual bias was removed computationally after sequencing. Under the source paper's analysis protocol: Custom Python scripts were used to quantify repertoire diversity as the Shannon entropy index. Unsorted, CD4+ and CD8+ repertoires were analyzed separately, except in combined analyses where CD4+ and CD8+ sequences were merged in silico. Clonal expansion was defined as at least a 2-fold frequency increase after treatment relative to C1D1, with a pseudocount of 0.5 for undetected baseline clones. Singleton clones were defined as clones with 0 or 1 copy at C1D1, and non-singleton clones were defined as clones with 2 or more copies. Clones expanded in unsorted samples were assigned a CD4+, CD8+ or unknown annotation through matching of protein sequences in sorted samples from the same patient. Wilcoxon tests on paired samples were used to test diversity changes from C1D1 to C4D1. Not all clones reach the TCRdb copy of this immuneACCESS table, which keeps in-frame sequences only. Checked studies attribute under half of the gap to unresolved V genes and leave the rest unexplained. That table gives V, J and clone size, and the DNA gave D and trimming. The sample table holds some 64,000 clones, of which approximately 90% were seen once. 14% to 15% of the sample is held by the ten biggest clonotypes.

As encoded in the germline V gene, CDR1 is SGHVS while CDR2 is FQNEAQ. There are 16 amino acids in the CDR3, from cysteine to phenylalanine inclusive. Only the CDR3 portion is preserved as DNA: 48 bases, with reading frame beginning at the first base. V sheds 5 bases and J sheds 3 bases, leaving 17 bases between their ends. Note on this clone: Its antigen specificity is not known. No base quality values were provided; no much bigger clone lies one nucleotide off.

What this sample's time point label stands for: cycle 1 day 1 (C1D1), immediately before nivolumab initiation. Every trial patient had relapsed following autologous stem cell transplantation, and prior brentuximab vedotin exposure was what differed among cohorts A, B and C. The trial cohort included 55 to 65 patients with relapsed/refractory classical Hodgkin lymphoma, and each patient had a best overall response of complete response, partial response or progressive disease. Trial patients were treated with single-agent nivolumab in the multi-cohort phase II CheckMate 205 trial. Best overall response was determined by an independent review committee according to the 2007 International Working Group response criteria. Trial PBMCs were collected just before the start of nivolumab (C1D1) and during therapy at cycle 2 day 1 and cycle 4 day 1. Peripheral blood was collected in 8 mL Vacutainer Cell Preparation Tubes, from which PBMCs were isolated by centrifugation and then cryopreserved.

This receptor was taken from a human donor with classical Hodgkin lymphoma. The sequence joins TRBV7-8 to TRBJ1-5; the D gene lacks a confident call. The sequencing here drew on peripheral blood mononuclear cells (PBMCs), taken at baseline. The DNA reads TGTGCCAGCAGCATACAAGGGAGGGAAACCAATCAGCCCCAGCATTTT. It encodes CASSIQGRETNQPQHF. Here the CDR3 is joined to the reference TRBV7-8 and TRBJ1-5 genes, and the full variable domain is: GAGVSQSPRYKVAKRGQDVALRCDPISGHVSLFWYQQALGQGPEFLTYFQNEAQLDKSGLPSDRFFAERPEGSVSTLKIQRTQQEDSAVYLCASSIQGRETNQPQHFGDGTRLSIL.